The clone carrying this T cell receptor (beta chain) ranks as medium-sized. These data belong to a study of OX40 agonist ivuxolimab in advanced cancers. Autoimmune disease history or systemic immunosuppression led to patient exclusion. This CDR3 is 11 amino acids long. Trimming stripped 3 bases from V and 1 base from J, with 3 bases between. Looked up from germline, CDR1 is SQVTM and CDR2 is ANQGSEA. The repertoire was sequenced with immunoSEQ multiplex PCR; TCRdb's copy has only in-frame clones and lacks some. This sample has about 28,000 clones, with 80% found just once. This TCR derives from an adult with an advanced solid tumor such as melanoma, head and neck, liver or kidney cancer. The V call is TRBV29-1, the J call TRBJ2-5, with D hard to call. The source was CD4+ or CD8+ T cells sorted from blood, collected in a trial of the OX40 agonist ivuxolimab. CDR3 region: CSVDSQETQYF. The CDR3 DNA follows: TGCAGCGTTGATTCCCAAGAGACCCAGTACTTC.